The table lists the clone carrying this T cell receptor beta chain with many counts. Germline V gene lookup returns CDR1 WSHSY and CDR2 SAAADI. The CDR3 has 16 amino acids. Trimming left V 0 bases short and J 5 bases short, with 17 bases between. The data were taken from a study of T cells in Graves' hyperthyroidism and ophthalmopathy. Researchers barred patients who had uncontrolled infection, other autoimmune disease, pregnancy or lactation. The investigators amplified TCR beta CDR3 regions from RNA transcripts. A first-round RT-PCR of the TCR CDR3 used the HTBI primer set. TCRdb reanalysed the multiplex PCR reads using MiXCR and keeps one entry per CDR3 protein. The data contain around 360,000 distinct CDR3 sequences, roughly 15% of them seen just once; the ten biggest clones take up roughly a fifth.

The chain recombines TRBV10-2 with TRBJ2-7, with D tentatively TRBD1 (5 bases). The sequenced material came from blood. The TCR comes from a woman aged 55-69 years with Graves' ophthalmopathy. The CDR3 nucleotides are TGCGCCAGCAGTGAGTCGTTACTCGACAGTAAACACGAGCAGTACTTC. Translating gives CASSESLLDSKHEQYF.